The rows below give T cell receptor beta chains drawn from one sample of a study of identical twins. MiXCR was run by TCRdb on the 5' RACE reads, yielding one entry per CDR3 protein. The sample holds about 340,000 distinct CDR3 sequences, around 12% seen once. These data also featured in a second study, about yellow fever vaccine responses in identical twins.

The sample taken for sequencing was CD8+ T cells sorted from blood. Receptor source: a woman between 18 and 29 years old in good health. CDR3s include the opening cysteine and the closing phenylalanine or tryptophan. D genes are given only for firm matches. Size values are once, few and many counts, or a class for expanded clones, and some rows have none.

>.|TRBV2|few|TRBJ2-3
CASSEYERDPDTQYF
TGTGCCAGCAGTGAATACGAAAGGGACCCAGATACGCAGTATTTT
>.|TRBV15|.|TRBJ2-7
CATSSSESSPYEQYF
TGTGCCACCAGCAGCTCGGAGTCGTCCCCCTACGAGCAGTACTTC
>.|TRBV5-5|.|TRBJ2-1
CASSIDVNNEQFF
TGTGCCAGCAGCATCGACGTTAACAATGAGCAGTTCTTC
>.|TRBV12-3/TRBV12-4|.|TRBJ2-3
CASSSAGHTDTQYF
TGTGCCAGCAGTTCCGCCGGACATACAGATACGCAGTATTTT
>.|TRBV7-8|few|TRBJ1-1
CASSFTGYRTEAFF
TGTGCCAGCAGCTTCACGGGGTACAGGACTGAAGCTTTCTTT
>.|TRBV6-5|.|TRBJ2-3
CASSYSRPDTQYF
TGTGCCAGCAGTTACTCGAGGCCAGATACGCAGTATTTT
>.|TRBV3-1|many|TRBJ1-1
CASSQVDGASMNTEAFF
TGTGCCAGCAGCCAGGTAGATGGAGCGTCCATGAACACTGAAGCTTTCTTT
>.|TRBV4-1|many|TRBJ2-7
CASSQGDVTKYEQYF
TGCGCCAGCAGCCAAGGTGACGTGACAAAATACGAGCAGTACTTC
>TRBD2|TRBV7-3|.|TRBJ2-1
CASSSGLAGDDEQFF
TGTGCCAGCAGCTCGGGACTAGCGGGAGACGATGAGCAGTTCTTC
>.|TRBV29-1|many|TRBJ2-7
CSVGGNSYEQYF
TGCAGCGTTGGCGGCAACTCCTACGAGCAGTACTTC
>.|TRBV12-3/TRBV12-4|few|TRBJ1-2
CASSLDSGSHYGYTF
TGTGCCAGCAGTTTGGACAGCGGTTCCCACTATGGCTACACCTTC
>.|TRBV12-3/TRBV12-4|.|TRBJ2-5
CASSTWGFQETQYF
TGTGCCAGCAGCACTTGGGGATTCCAAGAGACCCAGTACTTC
>TRBD2|TRBV7-9|.|TRBJ2-7
CASSLATSGYYEQYF
TGTGCCAGCAGCTTAGCGACTAGCGGATACTACGAGCAGTACTTC
>TRBD1|TRBV4-1|many|TRBJ2-1
CASSQGQGESYNEQFF
TGCGCCAGCAGCCAAGGACAGGGAGAATCCTACAATGAGCAGTTCTTC
>.|TRBV27|few|TRBJ2-2
CASSLSSIGELFF
TGTGCCAGCAGTTTAAGTTCTATCGGGGAGCTGTTTTTT
>.|TRBV24-1|.|TRBJ1-1
CATSDRLNTEAFF
TGTGCCACCTCCGACAGGTTGAACACTGAAGCTTTCTTT
>.|TRBV9|few|TRBJ2-7
CASSVGGSTYEQYF
TGTGCCAGCAGCGTAGGTGGGAGTACCTACGAGCAGTACTTC
>.|TRBV7-9|many|TRBJ2-2
CASSFTNTGELFF
TGTGCCAGCAGCTTTACGAACACCGGGGAGCTGTTTTTT
>.|TRBV28|few|TRBJ1-5
CASSLDRGRQPQHF
TGTGCCAGCAGCCTTGACCGTGGGCGTCAGCCCCAGCATTTT
>TRBD1|TRBV27|few|TRBJ1-5
CASSWGQGGNQPQHF
TGTGCCAGCAGTTGGGGACAGGGCGGGAATCAGCCCCAGCATTTT
>.|TRBV4-1|.|TRBJ2-2
CASSQDQAGGIGELFF
TGCGCCAGCAGCCAAGATCAAGCGGGTGGGATCGGGGAGCTGTTTTTT
>.|TRBV7-9|many|TRBJ2-1
CASSLEGGSYNEQFF
TGTGCCAGCAGCTTAGAGGGGGGTTCTTACAATGAGCAGTTCTTC
>.|TRBV28|few|TRBJ1-5
CASSPQTATNQPQHF
TGTGCCAGCAGTCCGCAGACAGCAACTAATCAGCCCCAGCATTTT
>.|TRBV6-1|many|TRBJ2-7
CASLDGGSYEQYF
TGTGCCAGTTTGGACGGGGGCTCCTACGAGCAGTACTTC
>TRBD1|TRBV5-1|many|TRBJ2-1
CASTAGGTYNEQFF
TGCGCCAGCACCGCAGGGGGTACCTACAATGAGCAGTTCTTC
>TRBD1|TRBV7-9|few|TRBJ2-1
CASSPSEGGAWNEQFF
TGTGCCAGCAGCCCGTCAGAAGGGGGCGCGTGGAATGAGCAGTTCTTC
>.|TRBV12-3/TRBV12-4|few|TRBJ2-1
CASSLSGRGDEQFF
TGTGCCAGCAGTTTAAGCGGTAGGGGCGATGAGCAGTTCTTC
>.|TRBV12-3/TRBV12-4|many|TRBJ2-5
CASSQTQSQRHSKWETQYF
TGTGCCAGCAGTCAGACACAATCCCAACGACACAGCAAGTGGGAGACCCAGTACTTC
>TRBD2|TRBV7-6|few|TRBJ2-3
CASKTSAGGTDTQYF
TGTGCCAGCAAAACATCGGCGGGGGGAACGGATACGCAGTATTTT
>TRBD2|TRBV28|few|TRBJ2-7
CASGTSFQSSYEQYF
TGTGCCAGCGGGACTAGCTTTCAGAGCTCCTACGAGCAGTACTTC
>TRBD2|TRBV12-3/TRBV12-4|.|TRBJ2-3
CASSPLAGVTDTQYF
TGTGCCAGCAGTCCCCTGGCGGGAGTCACAGATACGCAGTATTTT
>.|TRBV7-8|many|TRBJ2-7
CASSPEGVGPYEQYF
TGTGCCAGCAGCCCCGAGGGGGTAGGACCCTACGAGCAGTACTTC
>TRBD2|TRBV6-1|many|TRBJ2-1
CASSDRLAGPDEQFF
TGTGCCAGCAGTGACCGACTAGCGGGACCCGATGAGCAGTTCTTC
>.|TRBV9|many|TRBJ1-1
CASSPPGRLNTEAFF
TGTGCCAGCAGCCCCCCGGGCAGGCTGAACACTGAAGCTTTCTTT
>.|TRBV13|.|TRBJ1-1
CASSLGRRTEAFF
TGTGCCAGCAGCTTGGGGCGTAGGACTGAAGCTTTCTTT
>TRBD2|TRBV6-2/TRBV6-3|many|TRBJ2-7
CASSYSSGLADTYEQYF
TGTGCCAGCAGTTACTCTTCAGGACTAGCTGATACCTACGAGCAGTACTTC
>TRBD1|TRBV27|few|TRBJ1-4
CASRPRDRVVEKLFF
TGTGCCAGCAGACCCCGGGACAGGGTTGTCGAAAAACTGTTTTTT
>.|TRBV12-3/TRBV12-4|.|TRBJ2-3
CACRIRAPRDASTDTQYF
TGTGCCTGCAGAATTAGGGCCCCCCGGGACGCAAGCACAGATACGCAGTATTTT
>TRBD1|TRBV6-2/TRBV6-3|few|TRBJ2-5
CASSYSGQVGETQYF
TGTGCCAGCAGTTACTCGGGACAGGTCGGGGAGACCCAGTACTTC
>TRBD2|TRBV10-3|.|TRBJ2-1
CAISGAGLAANNEQFF
TGTGCCATCAGTGGAGCTGGACTAGCAGCAAACAATGAGCAGTTCTTC
>TRBD1|TRBV5-1|few|TRBJ1-2
CASSPPEDRVFSAANYGYTF
TGCGCCAGCAGCCCCCCTGAGGACAGGGTGTTTTCAGCAGCTAACTATGGCTACACCTTC
>.|TRBV12-3/TRBV12-4|few|TRBJ2-7
CASGPPREQYF
TGTGCCAGCGGGCCCCCGAGGGAGCAGTACTTC
>.|TRBV20-1|.|TRBJ2-5
CSATHGQGNLTQYF
TGCAGTGCTACCCACGGGCAGGGTAATTTGACCCAGTACTTC
>.|TRBV29-1|.|TRBJ2-6
CSVESGLAGANVLTF
TGCAGCGTTGAAAGTGGACTTGCTGGGGCCAACGTCCTGACTTTC
>TRBD1|TRBV2|.|TRBJ1-5
CASSEIAGTDRNQPQHF
TGTGCCAGCAGTGAAATCGCCGGGACAGATCGCAATCAGCCCCAGCATTTT
>.|TRBV6-5|.|TRBJ2-7
CASSYSDRPTYEQYF
TGTGCCAGCAGTTACTCTGACAGGCCTACCTACGAGCAGTACTTC
>TRBD2|TRBV20-1|many|TRBJ2-7
CSAGTGGGVYEQYF
TGCAGTGCTGGGACCGGGGGGGGGGTCTACGAGCAGTACTTC
>.|TRBV9|.|TRBJ2-3
CASSASGTGTDTQYF
TGTGCCAGCAGCGCGAGCGGAACCGGCACAGATACGCAGTATTTT
>TRBD1|TRBV6-1|.|TRBJ1-2
CASPGGGYGYTF
TGTGCCAGCCCAGGGGGCGGCTATGGCTACACCTTC
>TRBD1|TRBV6-1|few|TRBJ2-5
CASSLRGTGVFQETQYF
TGTGCCAGCAGTCTTCGGGGGACAGGGGTTTTCCAAGAGACCCAGTACTTC
>.|TRBV20-1|many|TRBJ1-4
CSAREGRDDSEKLFF
TGCAGTGCCAGGGAGGGCAGGGATGATTCTGAAAAACTGTTTTTT